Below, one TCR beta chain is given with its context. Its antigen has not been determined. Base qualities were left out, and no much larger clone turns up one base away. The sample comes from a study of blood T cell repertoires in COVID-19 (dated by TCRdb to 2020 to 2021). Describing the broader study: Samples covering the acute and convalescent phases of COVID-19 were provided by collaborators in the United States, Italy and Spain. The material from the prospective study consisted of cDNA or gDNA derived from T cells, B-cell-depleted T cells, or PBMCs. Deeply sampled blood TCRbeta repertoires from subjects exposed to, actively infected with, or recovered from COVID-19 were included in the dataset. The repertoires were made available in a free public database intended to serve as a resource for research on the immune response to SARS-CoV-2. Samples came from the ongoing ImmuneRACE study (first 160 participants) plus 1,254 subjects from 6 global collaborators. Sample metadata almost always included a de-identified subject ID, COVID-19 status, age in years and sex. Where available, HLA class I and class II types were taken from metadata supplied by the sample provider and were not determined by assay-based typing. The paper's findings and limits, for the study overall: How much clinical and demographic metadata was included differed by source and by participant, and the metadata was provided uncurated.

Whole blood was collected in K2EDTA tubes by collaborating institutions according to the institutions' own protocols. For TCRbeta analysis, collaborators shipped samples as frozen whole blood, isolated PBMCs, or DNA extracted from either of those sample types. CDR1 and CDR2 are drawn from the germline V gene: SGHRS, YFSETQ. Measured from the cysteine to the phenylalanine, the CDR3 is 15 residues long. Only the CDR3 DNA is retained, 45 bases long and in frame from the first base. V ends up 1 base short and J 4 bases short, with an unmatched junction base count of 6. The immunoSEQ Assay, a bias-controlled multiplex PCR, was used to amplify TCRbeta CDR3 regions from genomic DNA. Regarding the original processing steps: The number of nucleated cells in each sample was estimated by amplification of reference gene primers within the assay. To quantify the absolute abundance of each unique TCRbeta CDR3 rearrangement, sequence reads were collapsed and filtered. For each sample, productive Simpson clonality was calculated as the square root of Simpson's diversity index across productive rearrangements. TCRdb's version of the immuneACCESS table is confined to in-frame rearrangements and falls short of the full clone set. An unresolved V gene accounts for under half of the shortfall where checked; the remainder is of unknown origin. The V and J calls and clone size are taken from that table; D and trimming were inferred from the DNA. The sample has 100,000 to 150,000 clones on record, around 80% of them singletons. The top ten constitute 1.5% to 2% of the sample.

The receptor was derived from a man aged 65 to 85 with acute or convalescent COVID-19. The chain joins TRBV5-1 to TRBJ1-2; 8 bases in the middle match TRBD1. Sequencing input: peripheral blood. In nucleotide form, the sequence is TGCGCCAGCAGCTTGATGCAGGGGGCGGGCTATGGCTACACCTTC. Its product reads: CASSLMQGAGYGYTF.